A single sample is the source of the 25 T cell receptor beta chains below, sequenced in a study of T cell responses to AZD1222 COVID-19 vaccine. Some clones are missing from TCRdb's copy, which holds only in-frame ones; the method was immunoSEQ multiplex PCR. The sample holds tens of thousands of clones; more than 85% are singletons and the top ten take roughly 17%. This specimen consisted of peripheral blood, obtained on day 0 of AZD1222 vaccination. The receptors were sampled from an adult in good health.

The rearrangement joins TRBV11-3 to TRBJ2-1; 12 bases line up with TRBD2. V trimming: 4 bases; J trimming: 7 bases; junction bases outside the gene matches: 8. The CDR3 consists of 16 residues. From germline, CDR1 is SGHNT and CDR2 YENEEA. CDR3 bases: TGTGCCAGCAGCTCAGTTCTAGCGGGGGGGCCGAATGAGCAGTTCTTC. Residues: CASSSVLAGGPNEQFF.

The rearrangement uses TRBV4-1 and TRBJ2-3, with TRBD2 matching over 15 bases. V was clipped by 0 bases and J by 5 bases; unmatched bases: 12. Germline CDR1 is MGHRA and CDR2 is YSYEKL. The CDR3 extends over 20 amino acids. The CDR3 DNA is TGCGCCAGCAGCCAAGACCGAAGCGGGACTAGCGGGAGGAGGAGAGATACGCAGTATTTT. It is translated as CASSQDRSGTSGRRRDTQYF.

The table lists this clone with a count of one. The rearrangement links TRBV24-1 to TRBJ2-1; 10 bases line up with TRBD1. There are 16 residues in the CDR3. Germline values: CDR1 KGHDR, CDR2 SFDVKD. With V trimmed by 1 base and J by 6 bases, 5 bases remained unmatched. As DNA, the CDR3 is TGTGCCACCAGTGATTTTAGGGGACAGGGGATCAATGAGCAGTTCTTC. Translating gives CATSDFRGQGINEQFF.

V usage is TRBV29-1 and J usage is TRBJ1-1, with D possibly matching TRBD1 (5 bases). Trimming took off 2 bases at V and 0 bases at J, with 19 bases between the two ends. Germline V gives CDR1 SQVTM, CDR2 ANQGSEA. This CDR3 spans 17 amino acids. This chain's CDR3 is CSVEPRTHPHLNTEAFF. The CDR3 DNA is TGCAGCGTTGAACCCCGGACACATCCTCACCTGAACACTGAAGCTTTCTTT.

In this sample, this clone turned up a few times. One end of the junction fails to match germline, which may point to a read error. The chain joins TRBV2 to TRBJ2-2; D possibly corresponds to TRBD2 (5 bases). This CDR3 comprises 13 residues. In germline, CDR1 is SNHLY, CDR2 FYNNEI. The CDR3 DNA reads as TGTGCCAGCAGGGAAGCGGACACCGGGGAGCTGTTTTTT. Translated, it gives CASREADTGELFF. Combining the CDR3 with reference TRBV2 and TRBJ2-2 gives the whole variable domain EPEVTQTPSHQVTQMGQEVILRCVPISNHLYFYWYRQILGQKVEFLVSFYNNEISEKSEIFDDQFSVERPDGSNFTLKIRSTKLEDSAMYFCASREADTGELFFGEGSRLTVL.

The rearrangement links TRBV19 to TRBJ2-6; D gene unclear. The CDR3 runs to 15 residues. CDR1 is LNHDA, CDR2 SQIVND, per germline (reference sequence). V was pared by 3 bases and J by 0 bases, with 6 bases between. The CDR3 coding sequence is TGTGCCAGTAGTATTGAGATCTCTGGGGCCAACGTCCTGACTTTC. It is translated as CASSIEISGANVLTF.

The gene calls are TRBV6-1 and TRBJ2-5; the match to TRBD2 covers 11 bases. Looked up from germline, CDR1 is MNHNS and CDR2 is SASEGT. With 2 bases clipped from V and 1 base from J, the junction kept 6 bases outside the gene matches. This CDR3 has 17 residues. This chain's CDR3 is CASSELAGGPAQETQYF. CDR3 coding DNA: TGTGCCAGCAGTGAATTAGCGGGGGGGCCAGCCCAAGAGACCCAGTACTTC.

V usage is TRBV4-1 and J usage is TRBJ2-6, with a possible D match to TRBD1 (6 bases). Trimming shortened V by 8 bases and J by 11 bases, and 10 bases separated the two germline ends. This CDR3 region has 11 residues. Germline V gene sequence: CDR1 MGHRA, CDR2 YSYEKL. The CDR3 DNA sequence: TGCGCCAGCCGACAGGACCACGTCCTGACTTTC. Protein product: CASRQDHVLTF.

This clone was observed once. In DNA, the CDR3 is TGTGCCAGCAGCTTAAGTGGGACAGGGATAGGCGAGCAGTACTTC. This translates into CASSLSGTGIGEQYF. The chain has TRBV5-5 and TRBJ2-7, with 9 positions matching TRBD1. Germline values: CDR1 SGHKS, CDR2 YYEKEE (reference sequence). The CDR3 consists of 15 residues. The V segment lost 2 bases and the J segment 6 bases; nucleotides outside the gene matches: 9.

The table lists this clone with a count of one. The genes are TRBV2 and TRBJ2-2; 7 bases are a match to TRBD2. This CDR3 spans 15 amino acids. The junction had 6 bases not matched to a gene; V was cut back by 7 bases and J by 1 base. Germline V gene data show CDR1 as SNHLY and CDR2 as FYNNEI. The CDR3: CASNGGEGNTGELFF. CDR3 bases: TGTGCCAGCAATGGAGGGGAGGGGAACACCGGGGAGCTGTTTTTT.

This rearrangement joins TRBV4-1 to TRBJ1-3; D gene uncertain. The germline V gene encodes CDR1 MGHRA and CDR2 YSYEKL. This CDR3 spans 14 amino acids. Trimming removed 0 bases from V and 7 bases from J, with 10 bases in between. The CDR3 nucleotides read TGCGCCAGCAGCCAAGATCCCCGTGCGAACACCATATATTTT. Its translation: CASSQDPRANTIYF.

V usage is TRBV25-1 and J usage is TRBJ1-1; a possible D gene is TRBD1 (5 bases). The CDR3 has 15 residues. V dropped 5 bases and J dropped 5 bases, with 18 bases sitting between them. In germline, CDR1 is MGHDK, CDR2 SYGVNS. The CDR3 DNA is TGTGCCAGCAGTTTCCGGGTCTTAGGGGCAACTGAAGCTTTCTTT. As protein: CASSFRVLGATEAFF.

This chain uses TRBV19 with TRBJ1-2; no firm D call. The V gene lost 11 bases and the J gene lost 4 bases, with 11 bases spanning the gap. In germline, CDR1 is LNHDA, CDR2 SQIVND (reference sequence). This CDR3 is 11 amino acids long. The CDR3 DNA sequence: TGTGCCGCGGAACGCCTCTATGGCTACACCTTC. Protein product: CAAERLYGYTF.

The chain has TRBV27 and TRBJ2-5, with D possibly matching TRBD2 (5 bases). Germline V gives CDR1 MNHEY, CDR2 SMNVEV (reference sequence). The germline V and J ends were trimmed by 5 bases and 9 bases, with 25 bases remaining between them. The CDR3 runs to 16 residues. CDR3 sequence: CASSGSASGSGRAQYF. DNA for the CDR3: TGTGCCAGCAGTGGCTCCGCCAGTGGCTCGGGAAGGGCCCAGTACTTC.

V is TRBV29-1 and J is TRBJ2-5; D perhaps matches TRBD1 (6 bases). CDR3 length: 16 amino acids. CDR1 SQVTM and CDR2 ANQGSEA come from the germline V gene. V gave up 0 bases and J gave up 2 bases, with 16 bases separating them. The CDR3, as DNA: TGCAGCGTTGAAGATATAAGGACAGTGGGACAAGAGACCCAGTACTTC. It specifies CSVEDIRTVGQETQYF.

V usage is TRBV2 and J usage is TRBJ1-4, with 7 bases that match TRBD1. With V trimmed by 6 bases and J by 10 bases, 14 bases remained unmatched. The CDR3 has 15 amino acids. The germline V gene has CDR1 SNHLY and CDR2 FYNNEI. The CDR3 DNA is TGTGCCAGCAGGGGTATGGTACAGGGGAGCGGAAAACTGTTTTTT. Translation gives CASRGMVQGSGKLFF.

This chain joins TRBV28 and TRBJ2-2; 7 bases match TRBD1. Germline V gives CDR1 MDHEN, CDR2 SYDVKM. The length of the CDR3 is 15 residues. The trim removed 5 bases at V and 0 bases at J, leaving 3 bases unmatched. The CDR3 DNA reads TGTGCCAGCAGTGACAGGGTCTCGAACACCGGGGAGCTGTTTTTT. Protein: CASSDRVSNTGELFF.

The genes are TRBV5-4 and TRBJ2-5; D may correspond to TRBD1 or TRBD2 (5 bases each). This CDR3 has 15 residues. Trimming left V 3 bases short and J 3 bases short, with 15 bases between. Germline V gene sequence: CDR1 SGHNT, CDR2 YYREEE (reference sequence). CDR3 DNA sequence: TGTGCCAGCAGCTCCCACACAATGGGGGAAGAGACCCAGTACTTC. This gives the protein CASSSHTMGEETQYF. The full variable domain, its missing parts supplied by reference TRBV5-4 and TRBJ2-5, is ETGVTQSPTHLIKTRGQQVTLRCSSQSGHNTVSWYQQALGQGPQFIFQYYREEENGRGNFPPRFSGLQFPNYSSELNVNALELDDSALYLCASSSHTMGEETQYFGPGTRLLVL.

The V and J genes are TRBV5-6 and TRBJ1-1, with no clear D. The CDR3 has 14 amino acids. V lost 4 bases and J lost 0, with 10 bases in between. The germline V gene has CDR1 SGHDT and CDR2 YYEEEE. Written as DNA, the CDR3 is TGTGCCAGCAGCCCGTGGCCCATGAACACTGAAGCTTTCTTT. Protein sequence: CASSPWPMNTEAFF.

This clone was seen just once. The chain is built from TRBV6-5 and TRBJ2-5, with TRBD1 as a possible D gene (6 bases). This CDR3 is built from 13 residues. V dropped 8 bases and J dropped 5 bases, with 15 bases sitting between them. Germline lookup yields CDR1 MNHEY and CDR2 SVGAGI. CDR3 coding DNA: TGTGCCAGCCACAAGGGGGTCCGGGAGACCCAGTACTTC. Encoded protein: CASHKGVRETQYF.

V gene TRBV27 combines with J gene TRBJ2-7, with no clear D. CDR1 is MNHEY and CDR2 is SMNVEV in the germline V gene (reference sequence). The V end lost 4 bases, the J end lost 0 bases, and 13 bases lay between the germline ends. The CDR3 runs 15 residues. As DNA, the CDR3 is TGTGCCAGCAGTTCAGGTGGGCTGTCCTCCTACGAGCAGTACTTC. Translated: CASSSGGLSSYEQYF.

V gene TRBV9 combines with J gene TRBJ2-1; 10 nucleotides align to TRBD2. Unmatched junction bases numbered 6, after V lost 0 bases and J lost 9 bases. Germline V gene data show CDR1 as SGDLS and CDR2 as YYNGEE. This CDR3 is 15 amino acids long. CDR3 sequence (DNA): TGTGCCAGCAGCGTAGTGAGCGGGGGGGCCGCTGAGCAGTTCTTC. It specifies CASSVVSGGAAEQFF.

This clone was seen a handful of times. The rearrangement uses TRBV19 and TRBJ1-3, with D perhaps matching TRBD1 (5 bases). This CDR3 is built from 14 residues. CDR1 is LNHDA, CDR2 SQIVND, per germline (reference sequence). Trimming removed 3 bases from V and 1 base from J, with 7 bases in between. DNA for the CDR3: TGTGCCAGTAGTATGCAGGGTTCTGGAAACACCATATATTTT. Amino acid sequence: CASSMQGSGNTIYF.

This clone was found once. J is TRBJ2-3 and V is TRBV19, with 8 bases matching TRBD2. Germline V gene data show CDR1 as LNHDA and CDR2 as SQIVND (reference sequence). Trimming at V came to 0 bases and at J to 1 base, leaving 0 bases not matched to a gene. The CDR3 totals 15 residues. CDR3 DNA sequence: TGTGCCAGTAGTATAGAACTAGCGGGCACAGATACGCAGTATTTT. Translated, it gives CASSIELAGTDTQYF.

The chain links TRBV6-5 to TRBJ2-5; D may be TRBD2 (6 bases). V shed 2 bases and J shed 2 bases, with 15 bases lying between them. Germline assignment: CDR1 MNHEY and CDR2 SVGAGI. The CDR3 runs 16 residues. This CDR3 is CASSYITGGLQETQYF. The CDR3 nucleotides read TGTGCCAGCAGTTACATTACAGGAGGGTTGCAAGAGACCCAGTACTTC.